The rows below give T cell receptor beta chains drawn from one sample of a study of shared clonotypes between healthy human individuals. Profiled with immunoSEQ multiplex PCR; TCRdb holds only in-frame clones, not every one. The sample includes roughly 850,000 clones, around 96% of them seen just once. Sequences were obtained from naive CD8+ T cells sorted from blood. The receptors were sampled from a man aged 30 to 39 in good health. CDR3s include the opening cysteine and the closing phenylalanine or tryptophan. D genes are given only for firm matches. Expanded clones are given a class, and other clones once, few, many or no size at all.

D gene	clone size	V gene	J gene	CDR3 protein	CDR3 DNA
-	-	TRBV27	TRBJ2-7	CASSLRGGSYEQYF	TGTGCCAGCAGTCTTCGTGGGGGATCCTACGAGCAGTACTTC
-	-	TRBV6-5	TRBJ2-7	CASSESSVGEQYF	TGTGCCAGCAGCGAGTCTTCGGTGGGCGAGCAGTACTTC
TRBD2	-	TRBV10-3	TRBJ2-7	CAISVLAGVTEYEQYF	TGTGCCATCAGTGTTCTAGCGGGAGTGACTGAGTATGAGCAGTACTTC
TRBD1	-	TRBV30	TRBJ2-7	CAWRDRRTYEQYF	TGTGCCTGGAGGGACAGGCGCACCTACGAGCAGTACTTC
-	-	TRBV7-9	TRBJ1-2	CASSRGDLLNGYTF	TGTGCCAGCAGCAGAGGAGACCTCCTCAATGGCTACACCTTC
-	-	TRBV27	TRBJ2-5	CASSLSIQETQYF	TGTGCCAGCAGTTTATCGATTCAAGAGACCCAGTACTTC
-	once	TRBV7-9	TRBJ2-7	CASSSGLAVYYEQYF	TGTGCCAGCAGCTCCGGGTTAGCGGTCTACTACGAGCAGTACTTC
-	-	TRBV5-6	TRBJ1-1	CASSLAAGDGTEAFF	TGTGCCAGCAGCTTAGCTGCAGGAGACGGCACTGAAGCTTTCTTT
-	few	TRBV5-4	TRBJ2-3	CASSATPFLVSTDTQYF	TGTGCCAGCAGCGCGACCCCCTTTCTAGTTAGCACAGATACGCAGTATTTT
TRBD1	few	TRBV7-8	TRBJ2-3	CASSLYQGDGTDTQYF	TGTGCCAGCAGCTTGTACCAGGGGGACGGCACAGATACGCAGTATTTT
-	-	TRBV27	TRBJ1-1	CASSSGTNTEAFF	TGTGCCAGCAGTAGTGGGACGAACACTGAAGCTTTCTTT
-	-	TRBV7-8	TRBJ1-4	CASSSHRFATNEKLFF	TGTGCCAGCAGCTCGCATCGATTTGCAACTAATGAAAAACTGTTTTTT
TRBD2	-	TRBV15	TRBJ2-1	CATGREIYNEQFF	TGTGCCACCGGGCGGGAGATCTACAATGAGCAGTTCTTC
TRBD1	once	TRBV7-2	TRBJ1-5	CASSLADWTGSNQPQHF	TGTGCCAGCAGCTTAGCCGACTGGACAGGAAGCAATCAGCCCCAGCATTTT
-	once	TRBV11-2	TRBJ2-1	CASSLEVSSYNEQFF	TGTGCCAGCAGCTTAGAGGTGAGCTCCTACAATGAGCAGTTCTTC
-	-	TRBV5-6	TRBJ2-5	CASSHQGQETQYF	TGTGCCAGCAGCCACCAGGGCCAAGAGACCCAGTACTTC
TRBD1	-	TRBV7-9	TRBJ1-2	CASSSGTGRPRGYTF	TGTGCCAGCAGCTCCGGGACAGGGAGGCCGCGCGGCTACACCTTC
TRBD1	-	TRBV5-5	TRBJ1-2	CASSQGQGQFTF	TGTGCCAGCAGCCAAGGACAGGGTCAGTTCACCTTC
TRBD1	-	TRBV18	TRBJ2-2	CASSPTPRDRISNTGELFF	TGTGCCAGCTCACCTACCCCCCGGGACAGGATATCGAACACCGGGGAGCTGTTTTTT
-	-	TRBV7-9	TRBJ2-3	CASSQAIRGGTQYF	TGTGCCAGCAGCCAGGCGATCAGGGGAGGTACGCAGTATTTT
TRBD2	-	TRBV10-1	TRBJ2-3	CASQEGTRLSDTQYF	TGCGCCAGCCAGGAAGGGACTAGGCTTTCTGATACGCAGTATTTT
-	-	TRBV7-9	TRBJ2-7	CASSLEGKGAPNYEQYF	TGTGCCAGCAGCTTAGAGGGGAAAGGCGCTCCGAACTACGAGCAGTACTTC
-	-	TRBV7-3	TRBJ2-7	CASSQTGTSTYEQYF	TGTGCCAGCAGCCAGACGGGGACTTCCACCTACGAGCAGTACTTC
TRBD1	-	TRBV27	TRBJ2-7	CASSFERGPYEQYF	TGTGCCAGCAGTTTTGAAAGGGGGCCCTACGAGCAGTACTTC
TRBD2	-	TRBV27	TRBJ2-3	CASSPDRPSGSFTDTQYF	TGTGCCAGCAGTCCCGACCGCCCTAGCGGGAGCTTCACAGATACGCAGTATTTT
TRBD2	-	TRBV7-2	TRBJ2-7	CASSSLAGVSREQYF	TGTGCCAGCAGCAGTCTAGCGGGAGTTAGTCGCGAGCAGTACTTC
TRBD2	-	TRBV4-2	TRBJ2-7	CASSQDRLAGSYEQYF	TGTGCCAGCAGCCAAGATAGGCTAGCGGGGTCCTACGAGCAGTACTTC
-	-	TRBV29-1	TRBJ1-1	CSVDPGVNTEAFF	TGCAGCGTTGATCCGGGGGTAAACACTGAAGCTTTCTTT
-	-	TRBV11-2	TRBJ2-5	CASSLVHASAQETQYF	TGTGCCAGCAGCTTAGTGCATGCAAGCGCCCAAGAGACCCAGTACTTC
-	-	TRBV4-1	TRBJ2-7	CASSTHQGREQYF	TGCGCCAGCAGCACACACCAGGGGAGGGAGCAGTACTTC
-	-	TRBV7-9	TRBJ2-7	CASSLVTREGLYEQYF	TGTGCCAGCAGCTTAGTAACCCGAGAAGGTCTCTACGAGCAGTACTTC
TRBD2	-	TRBV11-3	TRBJ2-2	CASSARGTSGRRTGELFF	TGTGCCAGCAGCGCCAGGGGGACTAGCGGGAGGAGGACCGGGGAGCTGTTTTTT
-	-	TRBV27	TRBJ2-7	CASSLSTSPYEQYF	TGTGCCAGCAGTTTATCGACGTCACCCTACGAGCAGTACTTC
TRBD2	-	TRBV7-9	TRBJ2-5	CASSLESGRSEETQYF	TGTGCCAGCAGCTTAGAAAGCGGGAGGTCGGAAGAGACCCAGTACTTC